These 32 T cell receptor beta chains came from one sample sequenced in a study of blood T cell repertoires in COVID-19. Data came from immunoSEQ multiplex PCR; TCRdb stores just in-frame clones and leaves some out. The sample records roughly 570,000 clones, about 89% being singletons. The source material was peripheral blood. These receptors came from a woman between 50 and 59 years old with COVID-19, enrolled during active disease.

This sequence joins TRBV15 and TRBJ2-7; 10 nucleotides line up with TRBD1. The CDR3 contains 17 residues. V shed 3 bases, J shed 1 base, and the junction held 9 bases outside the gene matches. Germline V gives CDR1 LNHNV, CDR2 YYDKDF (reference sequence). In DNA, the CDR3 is TGTGCCACCAGCAGGGGAGCCGGGACAGGGGTATCCTACGAGCAGTACTTC. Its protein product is CATSRGAGTGVSYEQYF.

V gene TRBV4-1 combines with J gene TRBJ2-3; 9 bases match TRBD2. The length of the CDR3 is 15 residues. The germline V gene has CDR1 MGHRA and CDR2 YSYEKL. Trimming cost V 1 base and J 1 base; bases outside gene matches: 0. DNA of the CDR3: TGCGCCAGCAGCCAAGTAGCGGGGGGCACAGATACGCAGTATTTT. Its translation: CASSQVAGGTDTQYF.

The CDR3 region is CASSAHPAGPIYEQYF. As DNA, the CDR3 is TGTGCCAGCAGCGCCCATCCCGCGGGGCCGATCTACGAGCAGTACTTC. The chain combines TRBV9 with TRBJ2-7; possibly TRBD2 for D (6 bases). This CDR3 contains 16 residues. Trimming took off 3 bases at V and 3 bases at J, with 19 bases between the two ends. Germline-derived CDR1 and CDR2 are SGDLS and YYNGEE.

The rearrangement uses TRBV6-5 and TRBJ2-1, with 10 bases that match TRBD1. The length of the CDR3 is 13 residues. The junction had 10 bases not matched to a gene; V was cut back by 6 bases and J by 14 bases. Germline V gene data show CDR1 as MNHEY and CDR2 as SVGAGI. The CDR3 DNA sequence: TGTGCCAGCAGGCAGGACAGGGGGGCAAGGGAGTTCTTC. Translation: CASRQDRGAREFF.

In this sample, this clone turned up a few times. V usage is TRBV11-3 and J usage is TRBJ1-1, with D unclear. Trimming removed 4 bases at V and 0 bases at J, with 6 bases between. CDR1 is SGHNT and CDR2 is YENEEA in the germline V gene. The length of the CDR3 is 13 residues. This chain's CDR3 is CASSWEMNTEAFF. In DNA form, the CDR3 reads TGTGCCAGCAGCTGGGAGATGAACACTGAAGCTTTCTTT.

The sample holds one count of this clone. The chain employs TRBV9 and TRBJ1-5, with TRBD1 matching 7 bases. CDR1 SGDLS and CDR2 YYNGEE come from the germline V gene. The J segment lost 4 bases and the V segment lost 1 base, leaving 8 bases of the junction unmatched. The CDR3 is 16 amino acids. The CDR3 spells CASSVSSLQGNQPQHF. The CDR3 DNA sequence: TGTGCCAGCAGCGTAAGTTCCTTACAGGGGAATCAGCCCCAGCATTTT.

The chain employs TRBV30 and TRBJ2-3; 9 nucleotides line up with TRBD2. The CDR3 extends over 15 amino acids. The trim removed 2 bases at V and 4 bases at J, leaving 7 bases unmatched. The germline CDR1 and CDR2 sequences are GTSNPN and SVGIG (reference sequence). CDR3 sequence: CAWSSWASGADTQYF. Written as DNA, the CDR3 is TGTGCCTGGAGTAGTTGGGCTAGCGGGGCAGATACGCAGTATTTT.

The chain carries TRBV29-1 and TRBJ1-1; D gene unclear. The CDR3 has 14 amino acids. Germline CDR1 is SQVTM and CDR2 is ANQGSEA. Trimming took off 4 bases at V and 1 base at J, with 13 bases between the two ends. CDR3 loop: CSVAPHNTNTEAFF. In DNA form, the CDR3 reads TGCAGCGTTGCACCCCACAACACGAACACTGAAGCTTTCTTT.

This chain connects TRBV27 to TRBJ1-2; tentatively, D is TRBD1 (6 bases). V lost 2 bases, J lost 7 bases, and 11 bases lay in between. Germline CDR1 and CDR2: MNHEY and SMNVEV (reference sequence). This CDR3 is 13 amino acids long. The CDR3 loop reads CASSLMGRGGYTF. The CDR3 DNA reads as TGTGCCAGCAGTTTAATGGGCAGGGGTGGCTACACCTTC.

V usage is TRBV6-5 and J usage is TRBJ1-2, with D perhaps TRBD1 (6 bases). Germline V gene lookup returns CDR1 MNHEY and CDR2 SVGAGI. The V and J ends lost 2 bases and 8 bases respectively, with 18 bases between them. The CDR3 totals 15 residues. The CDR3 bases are TGTGCCAGCAGTTACGGGGGGGCCGAAGCGAGGGGCTACACCTTC. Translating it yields CASSYGGAEARGYTF.

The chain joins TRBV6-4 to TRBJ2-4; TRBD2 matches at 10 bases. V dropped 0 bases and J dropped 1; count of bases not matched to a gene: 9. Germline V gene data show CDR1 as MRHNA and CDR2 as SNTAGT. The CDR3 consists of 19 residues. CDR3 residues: CASSDSFSGGPVAKNIQYF. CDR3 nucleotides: TGTGCCAGCAGTGACTCCTTTAGCGGGGGGCCAGTGGCCAAAAACATTCAGTACTTC.

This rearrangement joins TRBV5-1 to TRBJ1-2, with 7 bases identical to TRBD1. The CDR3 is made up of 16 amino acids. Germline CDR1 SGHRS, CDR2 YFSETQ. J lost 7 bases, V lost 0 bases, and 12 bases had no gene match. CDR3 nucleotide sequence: TGCGCCAGCAGCTTGGGCCGGGACAGAGCTAGGTCTGGCTACACCTTC. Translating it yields CASSLGRDRARSGYTF.

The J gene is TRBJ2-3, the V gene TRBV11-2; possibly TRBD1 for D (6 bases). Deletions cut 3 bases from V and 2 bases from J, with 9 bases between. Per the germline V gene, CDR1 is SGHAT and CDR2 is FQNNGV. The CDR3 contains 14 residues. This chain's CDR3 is CASSFRGITDTQYF. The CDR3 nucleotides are TGTGCCAGCAGCTTTAGGGGGATCACAGATACGCAGTATTTT.

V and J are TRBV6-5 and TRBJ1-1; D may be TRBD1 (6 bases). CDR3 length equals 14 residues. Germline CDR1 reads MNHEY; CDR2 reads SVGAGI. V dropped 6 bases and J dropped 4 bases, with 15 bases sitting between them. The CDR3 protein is CASRPPTGVTEAFF. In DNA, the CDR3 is TGTGCCAGCAGACCCCCGACAGGAGTCACTGAAGCTTTCTTT.

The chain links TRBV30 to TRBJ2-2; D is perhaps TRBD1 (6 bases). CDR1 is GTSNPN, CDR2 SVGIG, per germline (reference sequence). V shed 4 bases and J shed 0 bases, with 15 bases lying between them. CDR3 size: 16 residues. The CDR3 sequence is CAWTPLAGANTGELFF. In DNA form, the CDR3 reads TGTGCCTGGACCCCCCTGGCAGGGGCGAACACCGGGGAGCTGTTTTTT.

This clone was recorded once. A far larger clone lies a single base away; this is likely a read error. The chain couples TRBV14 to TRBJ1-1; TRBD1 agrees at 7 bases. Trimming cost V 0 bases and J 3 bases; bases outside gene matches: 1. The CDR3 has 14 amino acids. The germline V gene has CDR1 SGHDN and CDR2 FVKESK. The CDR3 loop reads CASSQDTGDTEAFF. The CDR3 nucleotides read TGTGCCAGCAGCCAAGATACAGGGGACACTGAAGCTTTCTTT.

The CDR3 DNA reads TGTGCCAGTAGTATAGGGCGGTCCTACGAGCAGTACTTC. Its protein product is CASSIGRSYEQYF. The chain links TRBV19 to TRBJ2-7; D unresolved. The V end was cut by 1 base, the J end by 1 base, with 5 bases between. This CDR3 spans 13 amino acids. Germline V gene lookup returns CDR1 LNHDA and CDR2 SQIVND (reference sequence). Full variable domain (remainder filled in from reference TRBV19 and TRBJ2-7): DGGITQSPKYLFRKEGQNVTLSCEQNLNHDAMYWYRQDPGQGLRLIYYSQIVNDFQKGDIAEGYSVSREKKESFPLTVTSAQKNPTAFYLCASSIGRSYEQYFGPGTRLTVT.

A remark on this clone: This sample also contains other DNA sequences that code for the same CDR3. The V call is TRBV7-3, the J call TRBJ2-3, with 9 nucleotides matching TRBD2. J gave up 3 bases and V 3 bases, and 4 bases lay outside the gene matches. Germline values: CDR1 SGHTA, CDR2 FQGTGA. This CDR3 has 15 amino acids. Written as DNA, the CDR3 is TGTGCCAGCAGCTTGGGACTAGCAGAAACAGATACGCAGTATTTT. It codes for CASSLGLAETDTQYF.

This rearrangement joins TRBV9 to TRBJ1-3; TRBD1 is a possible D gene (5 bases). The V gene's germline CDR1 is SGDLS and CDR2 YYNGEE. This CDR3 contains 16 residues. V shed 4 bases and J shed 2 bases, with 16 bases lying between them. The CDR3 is CASSSGLTEAGNTIYF. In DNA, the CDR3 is TGTGCCAGCAGCTCAGGGTTGACAGAAGCTGGAAACACCATATATTTT.

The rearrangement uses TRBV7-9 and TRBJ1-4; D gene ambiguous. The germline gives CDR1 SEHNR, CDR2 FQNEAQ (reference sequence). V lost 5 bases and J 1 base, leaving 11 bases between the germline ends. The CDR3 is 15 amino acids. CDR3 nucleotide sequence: TGTGCCAGCAGCCCTAACCGGGGAACTAATGAAAAACTGTTTTTT. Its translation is CASSPNRGTNEKLFF.

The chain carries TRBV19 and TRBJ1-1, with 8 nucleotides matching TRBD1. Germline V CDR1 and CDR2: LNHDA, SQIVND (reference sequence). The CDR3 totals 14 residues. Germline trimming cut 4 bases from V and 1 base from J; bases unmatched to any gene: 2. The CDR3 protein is CASSTTGANTEAFF. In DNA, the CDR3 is TGTGCCAGTAGTACGACAGGGGCGAACACTGAAGCTTTCTTT.

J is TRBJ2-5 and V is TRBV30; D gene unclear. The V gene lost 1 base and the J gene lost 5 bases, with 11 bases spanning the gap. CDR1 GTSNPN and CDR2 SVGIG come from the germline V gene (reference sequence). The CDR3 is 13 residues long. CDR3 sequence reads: CAWSGLSAETQYF. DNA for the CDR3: TGTGCCTGGAGTGGGTTGTCTGCGGAGACCCAGTACTTC.

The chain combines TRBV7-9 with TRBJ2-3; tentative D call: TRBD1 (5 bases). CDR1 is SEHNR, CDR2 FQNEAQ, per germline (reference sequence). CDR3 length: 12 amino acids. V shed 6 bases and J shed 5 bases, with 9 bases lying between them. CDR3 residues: CASRPGQDTQYF. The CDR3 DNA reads TGTGCCAGCAGACCAGGGCAAGATACGCAGTATTTT.

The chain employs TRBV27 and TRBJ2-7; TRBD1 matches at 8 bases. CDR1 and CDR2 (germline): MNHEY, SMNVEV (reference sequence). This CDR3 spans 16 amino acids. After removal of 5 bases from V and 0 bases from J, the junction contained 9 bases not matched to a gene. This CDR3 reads CASSPGDRPFSYEQYF. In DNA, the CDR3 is TGTGCCAGCAGTCCCGGGGACAGGCCATTCTCCTACGAGCAGTACTTC.

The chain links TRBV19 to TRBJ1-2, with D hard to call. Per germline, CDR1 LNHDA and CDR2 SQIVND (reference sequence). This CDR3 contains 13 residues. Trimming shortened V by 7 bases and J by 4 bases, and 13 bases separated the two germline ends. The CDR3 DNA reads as TGTGCCAGTAATGGCGACACACTCTATGGCTACACCTTC. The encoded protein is CASNGDTLYGYTF.

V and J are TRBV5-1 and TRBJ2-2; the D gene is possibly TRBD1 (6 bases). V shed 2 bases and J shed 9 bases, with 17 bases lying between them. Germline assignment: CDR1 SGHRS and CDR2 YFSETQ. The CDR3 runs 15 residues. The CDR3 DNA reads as TGCGCCAGCAGCTTCTCTAGCCGGGACAATCGGGAGCTGTTTTTT. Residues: CASSFSSRDNRELFF.

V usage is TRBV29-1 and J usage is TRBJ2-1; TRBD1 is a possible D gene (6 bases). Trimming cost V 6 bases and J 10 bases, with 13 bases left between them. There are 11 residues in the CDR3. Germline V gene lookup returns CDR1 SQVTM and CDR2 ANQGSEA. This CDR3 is CSVLGQGEQFF. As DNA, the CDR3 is TGCAGCGTGCTAGGTCAGGGGGAGCAGTTCTTC.

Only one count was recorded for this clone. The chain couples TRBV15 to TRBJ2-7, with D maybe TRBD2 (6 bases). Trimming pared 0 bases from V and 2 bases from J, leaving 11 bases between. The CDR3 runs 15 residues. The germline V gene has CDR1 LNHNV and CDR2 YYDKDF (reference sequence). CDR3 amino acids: CATSRDVRTTYEQYF. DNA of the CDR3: TGTGCCACCAGCAGAGATGTCAGGACTACCTACGAGCAGTACTTC. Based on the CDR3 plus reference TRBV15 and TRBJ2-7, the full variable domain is DAMVIQNPRYQVTQFGKPVTLSCSQTLNHNVMYWYQQKSSQAPKLLFHYYDKDFNNEADTPDNFQSRRPNTSFCFLDIRSPGLGDTAMYLCATSRDVRTTYEQYFGPGTRLTVT.

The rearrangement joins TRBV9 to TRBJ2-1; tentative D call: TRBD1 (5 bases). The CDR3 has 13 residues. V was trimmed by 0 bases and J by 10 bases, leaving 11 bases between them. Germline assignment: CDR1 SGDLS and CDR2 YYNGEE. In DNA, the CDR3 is TGTGCCAGCAGCGTAGAGGGGCCCCGGGAGCAGTTCTTC. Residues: CASSVEGPREQFF.

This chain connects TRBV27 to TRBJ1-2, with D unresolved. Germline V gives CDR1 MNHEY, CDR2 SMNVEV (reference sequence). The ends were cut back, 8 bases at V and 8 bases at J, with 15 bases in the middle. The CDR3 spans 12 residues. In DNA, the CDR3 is TGTGCCAGCCGCGACTGGCTCCAGGGCTACACCTTC. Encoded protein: CASRDWLQGYTF.

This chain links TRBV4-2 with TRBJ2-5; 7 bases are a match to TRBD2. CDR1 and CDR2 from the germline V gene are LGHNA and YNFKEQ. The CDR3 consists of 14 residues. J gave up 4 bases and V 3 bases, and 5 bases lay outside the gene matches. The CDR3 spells CASSQAERGETQYF. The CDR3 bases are TGTGCCAGCAGCCAGGCTGAGCGGGGAGAGACCCAGTACTTC.

CDR3 sequence: CAWSPNAFF. The CDR3 coding sequence is TGTGCCTGGAGTCCTAATGCTTTCTTT. The rearrangement uses TRBV30 and TRBJ1-1; D gene ambiguous. The CDR3 is made up of 9 amino acids. V was shortened by 2 bases and J by 11 bases, with 6 bases between the two germline ends. CDR1 and CDR2 (germline): GTSNPN, SVGIG (reference sequence).